The clone carrying this T cell receptor beta chain was detected only a few times. Its antigen is still unknown. J was trimmed by 3 bases and V by 1 base; bases with no gene match: 8. This CDR3 has 16 amino acids. Germline V gene lookup returns CDR1 SGHAT and CDR2 FQNNGV. MiXCR was run by TCRdb on the 5' RACE reads, yielding one entry per CDR3 protein. The sample lists tens of thousands of distinct CDR3 sequences; 16% were seen once. The sample belongs to a study of T-cell memory formation after mild COVID-19. Whole-study results and caveats: Certain responding clones were present in pre-infection memory, suggesting participation of cross-reactive memory. Second-wave clones with a day 37 peak had unconfirmed SARS-CoV-2 specificity.

The sample was PBMCs or a T cell subset sorted from them (not recorded which). This rearrangement joins TRBV11-2 to TRBJ2-7, with 8 bases that match TRBD2. The clonotype was recovered from an adult woman who had mild COVID-19 (a few samples of this study predate the infection). Cell type and time point are not known. DNA for the CDR3: TGTGCCAGCAGCTTAGTTACTAGCGGACCCAACTACGAGCAGTACTTC. Translation gives CASSLVTSGPNYEQYF.